The source of this T cell receptor (beta chain) is a study of T-cell reconstitution after alpha-beta-depleted transplantation in children. Unique molecular identifiers were incorporated when the TCRbeta library was constructed. TCRdb re-derived calls from the PCR reads in MiXCR, one entry per CDR3 protein. The sample includes some 530,000 distinct CDR3 sequences, approximately 13% seen only once; the top ten take around 6.1%. The V and J ends lost 7 bases and 1 base respectively, with 13 bases between them. Germline V gene data show CDR1 as SGHAT and CDR2 as FQDESV (reference sequence). This CDR3 has 14 residues.

V usage is TRBV11-1 and J usage is TRBJ1-1; D not resolved. The clonotype comes from a human donor who donated a stem cell graft to a child with combined immunodeficiency. Sequences were derived from PBMCs from the stem cell graft donor, sampled from the stem cell graft. The CDR3 bases are TGTGCCAGCATCCCTAGGCCGGGGAACACTGAAGCTTTCTTT. Translating it yields CASIPRPGNTEAFF.